This paragraph reports one T cell receptor (beta chain). Its target is unknown. The sample comes from a study of T cell repertoires and leukemia-associated antigens. The wider study: Around 16 million effective reads came from all samples combined. Notes on the study in general: Whether expanded clones are antigen-specific and functional remains untested. No significant group difference appeared in Vbeta, Jbeta or VDJ counts.

The CD3+ T cells first had an overnight rest without serum. V lost 4 bases to trimming and J lost 4 bases, with 11 bases between them. The CDR3 covers 13 residues. The germline V gene encodes CDR1 SGHRS and CDR2 YFSETQ. TCRdb passed the 5' RACE reads through MiXCR, listing each CDR3 protein once. The sample carries around 9,400 distinct CDR3 sequences, approximately 40% recorded once. Specimen: CD3+ T cells sorted from blood and cultured. The sequence came from a female donor in good health. The V and J genes are TRBV5-1 and TRBJ1-1; a weak D match, TRBD1 (5 bases). Written as DNA, the CDR3 is TGCGCCAGCAGCCTCACTGGGGGCACTGAAGCTTTCTTT. This codes for CASSLTGGTEAFF. The entire variable domain, with the rest obtained from reference TRBV5-1 and TRBJ1-1, is as follows: KAGVTQTPRYLIKTRGQQVTLSCSPISGHRSVSWYQQTPGQGLQFLFEYFSETQRNKGNFPGRFSGRQFSNSRSEMNVSTLELGDSALYLCASSLTGGTEAFFGQGTRLTVV.